This is a list of T cell receptor beta chains from one sample in a study of T cells after posttransplantation cyclophosphamide. Sequenced by immunoSEQ multiplex PCR; TCRdb stores in-frame clones only, minus some. The sample presents 2,500 to 3,500 clones, none singletons. Material: PBMCs, obtained after allogeneic stem cell transplant with posttransplant cyclophosphamide. Receptor source: a female patient between 50 and 60 years old who received an allogeneic stem cell transplant from a related donor, was CMV-positive, and had no GVHD. Some T cells could come from the graft donor. Each CDR3 is given with its conserved first and last residue. Some rows mark clone size as missing; the rest say once, few, many or name a class of expanded clone.

many	TRBV18	15	CASSPEGRNAYEQYF
NA	TRBV27	18	CASSKGYVSRTEHRGAVF
medium-sized	TRBV7-2	15	CASSAASGAGNTIYF
many	TRBV10-3	18	CAISEGGQGLTMNTEAFF
many	TRBV7-3	16	CASSHRLAGGPDTQYF
many	TRBV7-8	22	CASRLKGGVGASGSSAYNEQFF
many	TRBV7-9	14	CASSRQGFNYGYTF
medium-sized	TRBV28	17	CASSLGGAPATNEKLFF
many	TRBV6-6	13	CASPPSDTGELFF
many	TRBV24-1	15	CATGPGLPNYNEQFF
many	TRBV5-8	17	CASSLDGRRTGTDTQYF
medium-sized	TRBV6-6	13	CASSFLAGYEQYF
many	TRBV12-3/TRBV12-4	11	CASSRTGELFF
NA	TRBV7-3	15	CASSLEAQAGNTIYF
NA	TRBV20-1	11	CSAGLRREQYF
many	TRBV29-1	15	CSVGGNGRGGEPQHF
medium-sized	TRBV4-2	17	CASSPSSSGSIRDTQYF
few	TRBV7-7	15	CASSLQAGRTDTQYF
medium-sized	TRBV19	14	CASSPAGGTGELFF
medium-sized	TRBV12-3/TRBV12-4	14	CASSYTSGGTEAFF
medium-sized	TRBV5-1	14	CASSASGFLYEQYF
medium-sized	TRBV10-3	12	CAISGEGETQYF
many	TRBV12-3/TRBV12-4	14	CASSPLAPTDTQYF
many	TRBV18	15	CASSPPVQGDQPQHF
medium-sized	TRBV19	12	CASQGAWETQYF
many	TRBV7-9	15	CASSLDLVGNQPQHF
large	TRBV4-1	15	CASSLLAGEQETQYF
medium-sized	TRBV6-6	15	CASSFGQSSNEKLFF
medium-sized	TRBV10-3	15	CAISAGTSGGYEQYF
medium-sized	TRBV27	15	CASSLRLAGASEQYF
many	TRBV6-5	14	CASSYSRDNTEAFF
many	TRBV7-8	15	CASSLEGQGDGEAFF
many	TRBV6-5	14	CASGVTGANTEAFF
many	TRBV25-1	14	CASSGLVWDNEQFF
many	TRBV5-4	16	CASSWAGTGSNEKLFF
few	TRBV7-2	16	CASSLVGTEINQPQHF
many	TRBV6-5	13	CASSLFAGNEQFF
medium-sized	TRBV11-2	15	CASSFDRAARDTIYF
medium-sized	TRBV28	20	CASSLSLGRGGRDYSYEQYF
many	TRBV5-6	14	CASSLDYRTGELFF
many	TRBV30	13	CAWTRSSYNEQFF
NA	TRBV30	12	CAWSGLTDTQYF
medium-sized	TRBV25-1	14	CASSEYGGNTEAFF
many	TRBV6-5	14	CASSRSGGFYEQYF
many	TRBV5-5	15	CASIKRLAGDNEQYF
medium-sized	TRBV19	14	CASSPTGQNQPQHF
medium-sized	TRBV12-5	16	CASGLAPQISYNEQFF
medium-sized	TRBV5-1	15	CASSLVGSSYNEQFF
many	TRBV27	14	CASRKDRGDQPQHF
many	TRBV27	14	CASTRDRAAEGYTF
few	TRBV18	16	CASSSLVTGGTDTQYF
many	TRBV6-5	13	CASSYSGGTEAFF